The 2 T cell receptor beta chains given below trace back to one sample, sequenced in a study of technical replicates of blood from a few donors. The repertoire was sequenced with immunoSEQ multiplex PCR; TCRdb's copy has only in-frame clones and lacks some. Of under 100,000 clones in the sample, 80% to 90% are singletons; the top ten hold approximately 5%. Specimen: PBMCs. These receptors came from a human donor in good health. Some clones in this sample may be carry-over from other donors' samples.

This clone came up once. The chain employs TRBV11-2 and TRBJ2-2; 8 nucleotides match TRBD2. V lost 5 bases and J lost 5; bases outside the gene matches: 16. Per the germline V gene, CDR1 is SGHAT and CDR2 is FQNNGV. This CDR3 region has 18 residues. The CDR3 here is CASSVRVAAGGLTGELFF. The DNA of the CDR3 is TGTGCCAGCAGCGTACGGGTTGCGGCGGGGGGATTAACCGGGGAGCTGTTTTTT. Full variable domain (remainder filled in from reference TRBV11-2 and TRBJ2-2): EAGVAQSPRYKIIEKRQSVAFWCNPISGHATLYWYQQILGQGPKLLIQFQNNGVVDDSQLPKDRFSAERLKGVDSTLKIQPAKLEDSAVYLCASSVRVAAGGLTGELFFGEGSRLTVL.

In its sample, this clone was seen many times. This chain joins TRBV5-1 and TRBJ2-7; perhaps TRBD2 as D (6 bases). V was cut by 4 bases and J by 0 bases, with 11 bases left in between. The V gene's germline CDR1 is SGHRS and CDR2 YFSETQ. This CDR3 is 14 amino acids long. The CDR3 sequence is CASSSRESSYEQYF. CDR3 sequence (DNA): TGCGCCAGCAGCAGCCGGGAGTCCTCCTACGAGCAGTACTTC.